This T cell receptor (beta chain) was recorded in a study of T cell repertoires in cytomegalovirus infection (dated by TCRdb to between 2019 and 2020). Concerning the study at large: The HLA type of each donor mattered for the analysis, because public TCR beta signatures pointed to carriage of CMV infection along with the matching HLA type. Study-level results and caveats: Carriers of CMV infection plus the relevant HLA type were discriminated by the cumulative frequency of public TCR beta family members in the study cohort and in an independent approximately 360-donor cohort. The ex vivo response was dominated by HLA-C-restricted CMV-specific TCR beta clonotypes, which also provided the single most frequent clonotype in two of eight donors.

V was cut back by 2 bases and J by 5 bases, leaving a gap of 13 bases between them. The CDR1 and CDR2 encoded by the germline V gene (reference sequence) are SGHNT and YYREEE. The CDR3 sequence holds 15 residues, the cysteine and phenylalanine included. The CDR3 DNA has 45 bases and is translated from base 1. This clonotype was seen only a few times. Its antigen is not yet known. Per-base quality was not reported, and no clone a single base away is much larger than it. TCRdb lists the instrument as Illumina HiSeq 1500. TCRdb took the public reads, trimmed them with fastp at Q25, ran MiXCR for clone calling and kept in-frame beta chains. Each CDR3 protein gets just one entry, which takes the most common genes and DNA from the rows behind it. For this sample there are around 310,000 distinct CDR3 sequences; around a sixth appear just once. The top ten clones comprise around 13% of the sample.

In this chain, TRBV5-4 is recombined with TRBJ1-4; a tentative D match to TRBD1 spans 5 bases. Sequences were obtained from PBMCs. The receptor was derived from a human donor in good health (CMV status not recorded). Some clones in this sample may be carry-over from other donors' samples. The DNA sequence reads TGTGCCAGCAGCTTACCCGGGACGAAAAATGAAAAACTGTTTTTT. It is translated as CASSLPGTKNEKLFF.